This TCR beta chain originates from a study of identical twins' blood T cells. At the level of the study: Around twelve libraries, six alpha and six beta, gave approximately 50 million reads. Findings and caveats of the study: Mainly, cloneset size products determined shared clonotypes, twins included. Top TCRbeta clonotypes were shared more with twin than unrelated donors.

The CDR3 is made up of 13 amino acids. CDR1 and CDR2 from the germline V gene are MNHNY and SVGAGI (reference sequence). V dropped 4 bases and J dropped 2 bases, with 9 bases sitting between them. TCRdb fed the 5' RACE reads into MiXCR, producing one record per CDR3 protein. The sample includes a few hundred thousand distinct CDR3 sequences, 25% to 35% of them seen just once. This clonotype was seen only a few times. Its antigen is not known. V gene TRBV6-6 combines with J gene TRBJ2-7, with a weak D call TRBD1 (6 bases). The origin of this receptor is a woman aged 18-55 years in good health. Sequencing used PBMCs. CDR3: CASSSHRAYEQYF. DNA for the CDR3: TGTGCCAGCAGTTCACACAGGGCCTACGAGCAGTACTTC.